The clone carrying this TCR beta chain was seen only a few times. The antigen remains unidentified. The germline V and J ends were trimmed by 3 bases and 1 base, with 15 bases remaining between them. Germline values: CDR1 SEHNR, CDR2 FQNEAQ (reference sequence). The CDR3 contains 17 residues. These data belong to a study of beta chain features in type 1 diabetes. The study, taken as a whole, reports: TCRB repertoires of naive, central memory and Treg cells appeared more similar among patients than among healthy donors. Shorter TCRB CDR3s, moderately but significantly so, marked every one of the four CD4+ subsets in Type 1 diabetes patients.

What was sequenced were expressed TCRB transcripts, since all of the isolated RNA had been reverse transcribed. The method was immunoSEQ multiplex PCR; TCRdb's version includes in-frame clones alone and lacks a portion of them. Of about 660,000 clones listed, around an eighth are singletons. The V call is TRBV7-9, the J call TRBJ2-2; D might be TRBD2 (5 bases). This receptor was identified in a man between 18 and 29 years old with type 1 diabetes. Specimen: naive CD4+ T cells from blood. The CDR3 region is CASSFRGPAGNTGELFF. In nucleotides, the CDR3 is TGTGCCAGCAGCTTCCGTGGGCCGGCGGGGAACACCGGGGAGCTGTTTTTT.